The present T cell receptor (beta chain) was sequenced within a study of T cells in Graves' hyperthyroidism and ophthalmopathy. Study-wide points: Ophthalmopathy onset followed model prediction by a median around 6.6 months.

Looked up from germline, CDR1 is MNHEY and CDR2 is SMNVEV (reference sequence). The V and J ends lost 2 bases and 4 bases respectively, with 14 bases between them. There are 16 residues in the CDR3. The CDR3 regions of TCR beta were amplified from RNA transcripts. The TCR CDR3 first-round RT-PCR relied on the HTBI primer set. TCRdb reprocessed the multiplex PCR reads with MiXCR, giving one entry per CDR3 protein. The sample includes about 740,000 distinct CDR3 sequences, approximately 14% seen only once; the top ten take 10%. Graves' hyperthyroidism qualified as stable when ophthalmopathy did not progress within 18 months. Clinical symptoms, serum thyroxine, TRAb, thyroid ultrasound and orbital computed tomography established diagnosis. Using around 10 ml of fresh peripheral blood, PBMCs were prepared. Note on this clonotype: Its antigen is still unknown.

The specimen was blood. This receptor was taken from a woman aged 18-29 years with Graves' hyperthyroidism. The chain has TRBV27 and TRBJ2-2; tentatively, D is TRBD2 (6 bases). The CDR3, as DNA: TGTGCCAGCAGTTTAAATTCGGGAGCAATCACCGGGGAGCTGTTTTTT. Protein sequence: CASSLNSGAITGELFF.